One and the same sample provided the 10 T cell receptor beta chains below, sequenced in a study of cytomegalovirus exposure and HLA in healthy donors. A multiplex PCR was run with 60 Vbeta primers and 13 Jbeta primers. Method: immunoSEQ multiplex PCR; TCRdb's copy keeps in-frame clones and lacks some. The repertoire holds 150,000 to 180,000 clones, with roughly 83% as singletons. The specimen was PBMCs. The receptors here all came from a man younger than 40 in good health and CMV-seropositive.

Only a few counts were recorded for this clone. V usage is TRBV27 and J usage is TRBJ2-5; 9 bases line up with TRBD1. CDR1 is MNHEY and CDR2 is SMNVEV in the germline V gene (reference sequence). The CDR3 spans 15 residues. J lost 5 bases, V lost 4 bases, and 8 bases had no gene match. This CDR3 reads CASSSQGAEDETQYF. The CDR3 nucleotides are TGTGCCAGCAGTTCACAGGGGGCAGAGGACGAGACCCAGTACTTC.

This clone occurred many times. J is TRBJ2-7 and V is TRBV9, with D possibly TRBD1 on 5 matching bases. Trimming removed 0 bases at V and 4 bases at J, with 11 bases between. The CDR3 has 14 residues. Germline lookup yields CDR1 SGDLS and CDR2 YYNGEE. The CDR3 sequence: CASSVEVGPYEQYF. In DNA form, the CDR3 reads TGTGCCAGCAGCGTAGAAGTGGGGCCGTACGAGCAGTACTTC.

The rearrangement links TRBV7-9 to TRBJ2-1; 9 bases fit TRBD2. V shed 5 bases and J 12 bases; nucleotides not matched to a gene: 8. Germline CDR1 SEHNR, CDR2 FQNEAQ (reference sequence). CDR3 length equals 13 residues. The CDR3 loop reads CASSQDSGSVQFF. In nucleotides, the CDR3 is TGTGCCAGCAGCCAGGATAGCGGGAGCGTGCAGTTCTTC.

This rearrangement joins TRBV6-5 to TRBJ2-2; D ambiguous. The CDR3 totals 12 residues. CDR1 is MNHEY and CDR2 is SVGAGI in the germline V gene. Trimming took 2 bases from V and 4 from J, leaving 2 bases between them. The CDR3 here is CASSYRTGELFF. The CDR3 DNA follows: TGTGCCAGCAGTTACCGCACCGGGGAGCTGTTTTTT.

The V gene is TRBV15, the J gene TRBJ1-2, with 8 bases aligning to TRBD1. V lost 5 bases to trimming and J lost 7 bases; unmatched junction nucleotides: 12. The CDR3 runs 15 residues. Germline values: CDR1 LNHNV, CDR2 YYDKDF (reference sequence). The CDR3 DNA reads TGTGCCACCAGCGACCGAGCTATGACAGGGGCTGGCTACACCTTC. Protein product: CATSDRAMTGAGYTF.

This clone was counted between two and nine times. V usage is TRBV9 and J usage is TRBJ2-1, with TRBD2 matching over 8 bases. The J segment lost 8 bases and the V segment lost 0 bases, leaving 7 bases of the junction unmatched. CDR1 SGDLS and CDR2 YYNGEE come from the germline V gene. This CDR3 is 15 amino acids long. This CDR3 is CASSVAASGGDEQFF. The CDR3 bases are TGTGCCAGCAGCGTAGCAGCCAGCGGGGGTGATGAGCAGTTCTTC. The full variable domain, rest sourced from reference TRBV9 and TRBJ2-1, is DSGVTQTPKHLITATGQRVTLRCSPRSGDLSVYWYQQSLDQGLQFLIQYYNGEERAKGNILERFSAQQFPDLHSELNLSSLELGDSALYFCASSVAASGGDEQFFGPGTRLTVL.

The rearrangement joins TRBV6-1 to TRBJ1-5; 9 nucleotides align to TRBD1. With 7 bases clipped from V and 5 bases from J, the junction kept 3 bases outside the gene matches. Germline values: CDR1 MNHNS, CDR2 SASEGT. This CDR3 has 13 residues. CDR3 residues: CASTRTGDQPQHF. In nucleotides, the CDR3 is TGTGCCAGCACCAGGACAGGGGATCAGCCCCAGCATTTT.

The V call is TRBV18, the J call TRBJ1-2, with D perhaps matching TRBD1 (5 bases). V lost 6 bases and J lost 4, with 21 bases in between. The CDR3 is 16 amino acids. CDR1 and CDR2 from the germline V gene are KGHSH and LQKENI. DNA of the CDR3: TGTGCCAGCTCGAAAAGTGCCCCGGAGGGGCTCTATGGCTACACCTTC. It yields the protein CASSKSAPEGLYGYTF.

The J gene is TRBJ1-6, the V gene TRBV5-1; D is unresolved. CDR1 and CDR2 (germline): SGHRS, YFSETQ. Trimming removed 0 bases at V and 10 bases at J, with 29 bases between. This CDR3 is 20 amino acids long. CDR3 DNA sequence: TGCGCCAGCAGCTTGGACCCCGCAATGGAGGACGGACTGCGGAACTCACCCCTCCACTTT. This encodes CASSLDPAMEDGLRNSPLHF.

The CDR3 bases are TGTGCCAGCAGTCGACAGGGTCGGTATGGCTACACCTTC. Translated, it gives CASSRQGRYGYTF. The chain uses TRBV6-5 and TRBJ1-2; 7 bases align to TRBD1. The CDR3 runs 13 residues. Germline assignment: CDR1 MNHEY and CDR2 SVGAGI. Losses at the gene ends were 5 bases for V and 5 bases for J; bases not matched to a gene: 5.